This TCR beta chain was recovered during a study of cytomegalovirus exposure and HLA in healthy donors. On the study more broadly: Genotyping of nearly 400 donors showed that 70% to 90% belonged to the Caucasian-associated ancestry cluster.

Primers: 60 Vbeta forward and 13 Jbeta reverse. Method: immunoSEQ multiplex PCR; TCRdb's copy keeps in-frame clones and lacks some. Among around 150,000 clones listed, around 75% were seen once. Germline V gene sequence: CDR1 MGHDK, CDR2 SYGVNS. The CDR3 length is 14 residues. Trimming removed 3 bases from V and 1 base from J, with 7 bases in between. The V call is TRBV25-1, the J call TRBJ2-4; possibly TRBD2 for D (5 bases). The specimen sequenced was PBMCs. The origin of this receptor is a man aged 55 to 70 in good health and CMV-seronegative. The CDR3 sequence is CASSEPGAKNIQYF. The DNA for the CDR3 is TGTGCCAGCAGTGAGCCGGGGGCCAAAAACATTCAGTACTTC.